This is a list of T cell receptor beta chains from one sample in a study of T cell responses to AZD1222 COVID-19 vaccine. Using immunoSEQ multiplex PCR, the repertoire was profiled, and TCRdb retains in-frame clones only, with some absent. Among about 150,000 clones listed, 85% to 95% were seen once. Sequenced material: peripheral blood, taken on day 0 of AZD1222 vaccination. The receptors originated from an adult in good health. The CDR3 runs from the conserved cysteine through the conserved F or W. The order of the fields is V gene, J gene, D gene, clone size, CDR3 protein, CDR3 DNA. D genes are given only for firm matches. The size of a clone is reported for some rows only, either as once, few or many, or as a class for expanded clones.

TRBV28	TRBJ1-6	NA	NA	CASRPDRTYNSPLHF	TGTGCCAGCAGACCTGACCGAACATATAATTCACCCCTCCACTTT
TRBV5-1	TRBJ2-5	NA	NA	CASSRVEETQYF	TGCGCCAGCAGCAGGGTTGAGGAGACCCAGTACTTC
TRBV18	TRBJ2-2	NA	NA	CASSPYSSTDVTGELFF	TGTGCCAGCTCACCCTACTCCTCGACAGATGTCACCGGGGAGCTGTTTTTT
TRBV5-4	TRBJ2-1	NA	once	CASSTVLAGEQFF	TGTGCCAGCAGTACGGTACTAGCAGGTGAGCAGTTCTTC
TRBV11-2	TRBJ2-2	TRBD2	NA	CASSSLSGKTGELFF	TGTGCCAGCAGCTCCCTCAGCGGGAAGACCGGGGAGCTGTTTTTT
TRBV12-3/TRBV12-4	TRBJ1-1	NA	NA	CASSLRGNTEAFF	TGTGCCAGCAGTTTAAGGGGGAACACTGAAGCTTTCTTT
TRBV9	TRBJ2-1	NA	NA	CASSPTSLNEQFF	TGTGCCAGCAGCCCCACTTCCCTAAATGAGCAGTTCTTC
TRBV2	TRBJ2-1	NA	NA	CASSGLGKYNEQFF	TGTGCCAGCAGTGGACTAGGGAAATACAATGAGCAGTTCTTC
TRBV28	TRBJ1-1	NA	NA	CASRPGQTEAFF	TGTGCCAGCAGACCCGGACAGACTGAAGCTTTCTTT
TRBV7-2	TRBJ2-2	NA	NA	CASSLRGSWGTGELFF	TGTGCCAGCAGCTTAAGGGGCTCCTGGGGCACCGGGGAGCTGTTTTTT
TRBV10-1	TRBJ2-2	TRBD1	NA	CASSATTGGTGELFF	TGCGCCAGCAGTGCAACGACAGGGGGCACCGGGGAGCTGTTTTTT
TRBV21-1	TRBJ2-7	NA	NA	CASSGTSGRYEQYF	TGTGCCAGCAGCGGGACTAGCGGGAGGTACGAGCAGTACTTC
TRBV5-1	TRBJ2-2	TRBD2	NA	CASSFGGTSGIPGEELFF	TGCGCCAGCAGCTTTGGTGGGACTAGCGGGATTCCTGGCGAGGAGCTGTTTTTT
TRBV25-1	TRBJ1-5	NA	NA	CASSGYNQPQHF	TGTGCCAGCAGCGGTTACAATCAGCCCCAGCATTTT
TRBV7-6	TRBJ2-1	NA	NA	CASSLRRGRDNEQFF	TGTGCCAGCAGCTTACGGCGGGGCAGGGACAATGAGCAGTTCTTC
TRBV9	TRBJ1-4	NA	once	CASSVGPQEKLFF	TGTGCCAGCAGCGTAGGCCCCCAGGAAAAACTGTTTTTT
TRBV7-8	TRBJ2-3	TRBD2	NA	CASSLRASGATDTQYF	TGTGCCAGCAGCTTACGGGCTAGCGGGGCCACAGATACGCAGTATTTT
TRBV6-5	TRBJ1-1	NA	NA	CASSYLTAEAFF	TGTGCCAGCAGTTACCTGACGGCGGAAGCTTTCTTT
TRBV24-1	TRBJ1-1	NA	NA	CATSDLRGTEAFF	TGTGCCACCAGTGATTTGCGAGGCACTGAAGCTTTCTTT
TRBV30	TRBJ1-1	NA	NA	CAWKENTEAFF	TGTGCCTGGAAGGAGAACACTGAAGCTTTCTTT
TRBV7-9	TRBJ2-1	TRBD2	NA	CASSPAGAGNEQFF	TGTGCCAGCAGCCCAGCGGGAGCTGGCAATGAGCAGTTCTTC
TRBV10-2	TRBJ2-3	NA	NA	CASWGLRSADTQYF	TGCGCCAGCTGGGGACTGAGGAGTGCAGATACGCAGTATTTT
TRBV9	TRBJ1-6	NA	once	CASSGQSSYNSPLHF	TGTGCCAGCAGCGGGCAAAGCTCCTATAATTCACCCCTCCACTTT
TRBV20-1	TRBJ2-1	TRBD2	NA	CSASRGGGHNEQFF	TGCAGTGCTAGTCGGGGCGGGGGGCACAATGAGCAGTTCTTC
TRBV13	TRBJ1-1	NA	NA	CASSLGGRDMNTEAFF	TGTGCCAGCAGCTTAGGTGGCAGGGACATGAACACTGAAGCTTTCTTT
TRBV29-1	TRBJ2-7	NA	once	CSVDGYLFYEQYF	TGCAGCGTTGATGGGTATCTATTCTACGAGCAGTACTTC
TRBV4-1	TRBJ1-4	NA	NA	CASSQGYSREGEKLFF	TGCGCCAGCAGCCAAGGATACAGCAGGGAGGGTGAAAAACTGTTTTTT
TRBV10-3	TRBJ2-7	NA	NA	CAIKWDSHYEQYF	TGTGCCATCAAGTGGGACTCCCATTACGAGCAGTACTTC
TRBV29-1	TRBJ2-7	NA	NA	CSVRTERYEQYF	TGCAGCGTTCGGACAGAGCGCTACGAGCAGTACTTC
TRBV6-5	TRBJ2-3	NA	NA	CASSYSITSADTQYF	TGTGCCAGCAGTTACTCGATTACGTCGGCAGATACGCAGTATTTT
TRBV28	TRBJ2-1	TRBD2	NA	CASSLEREYSNEQFF	TGTGCCAGCAGTTTAGAGCGGGAGTACTCCAATGAGCAGTTCTTC
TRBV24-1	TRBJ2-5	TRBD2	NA	CATSDTFGVAGEKGGETQYF	TGTGCCACCAGTGATACCTTCGGGGTAGCGGGAGAAAAGGGAGGGGAGACCCAGTACTTC
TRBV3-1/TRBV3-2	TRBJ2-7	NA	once	CASSHWSGYGMEQYF	TGTGCCAGCAGCCATTGGAGCGGGTACGGGATGGAGCAGTACTTC
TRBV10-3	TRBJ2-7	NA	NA	CAISEMNTGGSYEQYF	TGTGCCATCAGTGAAATGAACACCGGGGGCTCCTACGAGCAGTACTTC
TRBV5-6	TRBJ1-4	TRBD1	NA	CASRRQGNEKLFF	TGTGCCAGCAGAAGACAGGGTAATGAAAAACTGTTTTTT
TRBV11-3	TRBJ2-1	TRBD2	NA	CASSLVRASGMLNEQFF	TGTGCCAGCAGCTTAGTACGGGCTAGCGGGATGTTAAATGAGCAGTTCTTC
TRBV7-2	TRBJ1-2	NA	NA	CASSHPTANYGYTF	TGTGCCAGCAGTCACCCCACGGCGAACTATGGCTACACCTTC
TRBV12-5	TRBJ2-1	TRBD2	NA	CASGLALKGGLVFIHEQFF	TGTGCTAGTGGTTTGGCCTTAAAGGGGGGACTAGTATTTATTCATGAGCAGTTCTTC
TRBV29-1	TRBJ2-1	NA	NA	CSVESTYNEQFF	TGCAGCGTTGAAAGCACTTACAATGAGCAGTTCTTC
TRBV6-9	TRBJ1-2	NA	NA	CAGPLGKGYTF	TGTGCCGGCCCTTTGGGGAAAGGCTACACCTTC